What follows are 32 T cell receptor beta chains derived from one specimen sequenced in a study of shared clonotypes between healthy human individuals. Assay used: immunoSEQ multiplex PCR; TCRdb lists only in-frame clones, some missing. Of more than 2 million clones in the sample, 85% to 95% were seen once. The sequenced sample consisted of naive CD4+ T cells sorted from blood. The subset here: CD45RA+ positively selected. The receptors stem from a man between 18 and 29 years old in good health.

The chain is built from TRBV6-1 and TRBJ2-7; the D is unclear. The CDR3 length is 13 residues. Germline V lookup: CDR1 MNHNS, CDR2 SASEGT. Trimming pared 6 bases from V and 0 bases from J, leaving 9 bases between. The CDR3 nucleotides read TGTGCCAGCAGCCCCGCGAGCTCCTACGAGCAGTACTTC. Its protein product is CASSPASSYEQYF.

The chain uses TRBV13 and TRBJ2-3; 7 bases map to TRBD1. V gave up 4 bases and J gave up 1 base; unmatched junction bases: 5. CDR1 and CDR2 (germline): PRHDT, FYEKMQ (reference sequence). The CDR3 is made up of 15 amino acids. The CDR3 nucleotides are TGTGCCAGCAGCTCACAGGGGCGGGGCACAGATACGCAGTATTTT. This translates into CASSSQGRGTDTQYF.

The rearrangement links TRBV5-6 to TRBJ1-1; D remains unclear. V was trimmed by 2 bases and J by 1 base, leaving 9 bases between them. CDR3 length: 14 amino acids. Per germline, CDR1 SGHDT and CDR2 YYEEEE. The CDR3 nucleotides read TGTGCCAGCAGCTTTGATTCCGGGAACACTGAAGCTTTCTTT. Protein sequence: CASSFDSGNTEAFF.

The sample holds one count of this clone. The V and J genes are TRBV25-1 and TRBJ2-1; TRBD2 agrees at 9 bases. From germline, CDR1 is MGHDK and CDR2 SYGVNS. CDR3 length: 17 amino acids. With V trimmed by 2 bases and J by 4 bases, 9 bases remained unmatched. The CDR3 loop is CASSEHLASGIYNEQFF. The CDR3, as DNA: TGTGCCAGCAGTGAACATCTTGCTAGCGGGATTTACAATGAGCAGTTCTTC.

In DNA, the CDR3 is TGTGCCAGTAGTGACAGGGGCTACGAGCAGTACTTC. Its protein is CASSDRGYEQYF. V is TRBV19 and J is TRBJ2-7; 8 bases agree with TRBD1. In germline, CDR1 is LNHDA, CDR2 SQIVND (reference sequence). This CDR3 comprises 12 residues. With V trimmed by 5 bases and J by 3 bases, 0 bases remained unmatched.

The chain is built from TRBV7-2 and TRBJ2-1; no clear D. The V end lost 1 base, the J end lost 5 bases, and 12 bases lay between the germline ends. This CDR3 spans 15 amino acids. The germline V gene encodes CDR1 SGHTA and CDR2 FQGNSA. The chain's CDR3 is CASSLGPGQNNEQFF. CDR3 DNA: TGTGCCAGCAGCTTAGGCCCTGGGCAGAACAATGAGCAGTTCTTC.

Comment on this clone: In the same sample, other DNA sequences code for this CDR3. The J gene is TRBJ1-5, the V gene TRBV6-5; no clear D. The CDR3 consists of 15 residues. Trimming pared 0 bases from V and 0 bases from J, leaving 6 bases between. Per the germline V gene, CDR1 is MNHEY and CDR2 is SVGAGI. The CDR3 sequence: CASSYSRNSNQPQHF. The DNA of the CDR3 is TGTGCCAGCAGTTACTCTCGGAATAGCAATCAGCCCCAGCATTTT.

Comments on this clone: The junction and the germline gene differ at one end; a read error may be behind it. V is TRBV7-7 and J is TRBJ2-5, with a possible D match to TRBD1 (6 bases). The CDR3 is 16 residues long. Germline lookup yields CDR1 SSHAT and CDR2 FNYEAQ (reference sequence). As DNA, the CDR3 is TGTGCTAGCAGCTTAGTTCCAGGGGCGACCCAAGAGACCCAGTACTTC. Protein product: CASSLVPGATQETQYF.

The chain uses TRBV15 and TRBJ2-3; D is undetermined. V was trimmed by 5 bases and J by 6 bases, leaving 12 bases between them. The CDR3 has 13 residues. CDR1 LNHNV and CDR2 YYDKDF come from the germline V gene (reference sequence). Here the CDR3 reads CATSAQLGDTQYF. The CDR3 nucleotides read TGTGCCACCAGCGCGCAGTTGGGGGATACGCAGTATTTT.

J is TRBJ2-1 and V is TRBV5-1; TRBD2 aligns across 11 bases. CDR1 SGHRS and CDR2 YFSETQ come from the germline V gene. J lost 0 bases, V lost 2 bases, and 4 bases had no gene match. The CDR3 contains 17 residues. CDR3 sequence (DNA): TGCGCCAGCAGCTTTACTAGCGGGGGTGCCTCCTACAATGAGCAGTTCTTC. Protein sequence: CASSFTSGGASYNEQFF.

Comments on this clone: The same CDR3 can be traced to other DNA sequences in this sample. J is TRBJ1-4 and V is TRBV30, with D perhaps TRBD1 (5 bases). In germline, CDR1 is GTSNPN, CDR2 SVGIG (reference sequence). The CDR3 loop spans 14 amino acids. V dropped 2 bases and J dropped 2 bases, with 9 bases sitting between them. The CDR3 spells CAWSQGGTNEKLFF. The CDR3, as DNA: TGTGCCTGGAGTCAGGGAGGGACTAATGAAAAACTGTTTTTT.

The chain couples TRBV11-2 to TRBJ1-1, with D maybe TRBD1 (5 bases). Trimming took off 5 bases at V and 6 bases at J, with 13 bases between the two ends. CDR1 SGHAT and CDR2 FQNNGV come from the germline V gene. The CDR3 sequence is 13 residues long. The CDR3 loop reads CASSPGPGAEAFF. DNA of the CDR3: TGTGCCAGCAGCCCGGGACCGGGCGCTGAAGCTTTCTTT.

J is TRBJ1-5 and V is TRBV7-2; no reliable D call. Germline CDR1 and CDR2: SGHTA and FQGNSA. Trimming took 2 bases from V and 6 from J, leaving 14 bases between them. The CDR3 sequence is 15 residues long. For the CDR3, the DNA is TGTGCCAGCAGCTTAATAGAGGGAATGGGTCAGCCCCAGCATTTT. Its translation: CASSLIEGMGQPQHF.

The chain recombines TRBV4-1 with TRBJ2-1; D might be TRBD1 (5 bases). The germline CDR1 and CDR2 sequences are MGHRA and YSYEKL. Trimming shortened V by 2 bases and J by 6 bases, and 14 bases separated the two germline ends. The CDR3 extends over 15 amino acids. CDR3 in amino acids: CASSQPLTATNEQFF. The CDR3 DNA follows: TGCGCCAGCAGCCAACCATTGACAGCCACCAATGAGCAGTTCTTC.

The rearrangement joins TRBV30 to TRBJ1-5, with D perhaps TRBD1 (5 bases). Trimming removed 3 bases at V and 0 bases at J, with 9 bases between. CDR3 length equals 14 residues. Germline CDR1 is GTSNPN and CDR2 is SVGIG (reference sequence). CDR3 in DNA: TGTGCCTGGAGCCGGGACTATAGCAATCAGCCCCAGCATTTT. Residues: CAWSRDYSNQPQHF.

CDR3 sequence reads: CASSSNRDLSYEQYF. CDR3 coding DNA: TGCGCCAGCAGCTCTAACAGGGACCTCTCCTACGAGCAGTACTTC. The chain recombines TRBV5-1 with TRBJ2-7, with D perhaps matching TRBD1 (6 bases). The CDR3 is 15 amino acids. V was pared by 3 bases and J by 0 bases, with 13 bases between. The germline V gene encodes CDR1 SGHRS and CDR2 YFSETQ.

The genes are TRBV28 and TRBJ1-6, with 8 bases fitting TRBD1. The junction had 9 bases not matched to a gene; V was cut back by 4 bases and J by 7 bases. The V gene's germline CDR1 is MDHEN and CDR2 SYDVKM. The length of the CDR3 is 16 residues. The CDR3 reads CASSSLTGGENSPLHF. In DNA, the CDR3 is TGTGCCAGCAGTTCCCTTACAGGGGGAGAAAATTCACCCCTCCACTTT.

The chain links TRBV14 to TRBJ1-5; perhaps TRBD1 as D (5 bases). This CDR3 is 15 amino acids long. Germline loops: CDR1 SGHDN, CDR2 FVKESK. V lost 4 bases, J lost 3 bases, and 13 bases lay in between. The chain's CDR3 is CASSPGTRFNQPQHF. Written as DNA, the CDR3 is TGTGCCAGCAGCCCCGGGACCCGCTTCAATCAGCCCCAGCATTTT.

The chain combines TRBV21-1 with TRBJ2-7; the D call TRBD1 from the table was never checked on the DNA. TRBV21-1 is marked as a pseudogene. This CDR3 region has 14 residues. Here the CDR3 DNA reads TGTGCCAGCAGCAAGAGGACAGGGGTCTACGAGCAGTACTTC. Protein sequence: CASSKRTGVYEQYF.

This rearrangement joins TRBV10-2 to TRBJ1-2; 10 bases are a match to TRBD1. J gave up 4 bases and V 4 bases, and 6 bases lay outside the gene matches. The CDR3 runs to 15 residues. CDR1 and CDR2 (germline): WSHSY, SAAADI. CDR3 sequence (DNA): TGCGCCAGCAGTGGCGACAGGGGGCAGGGCTATGGCTACACCTTC. It is translated as CASSGDRGQGYGYTF.

The chain carries TRBV2 and TRBJ2-3; D is unclear. Looked up from germline, CDR1 is SNHLY and CDR2 is FYNNEI. The CDR3 is 14 amino acids. V was shortened by 4 bases and J by 0 bases, with 8 bases between the two germline ends. The CDR3 region is CASSVSRSTDTQYF. CDR3 bases: TGTGCCAGCAGTGTATCAAGGAGCACAGATACGCAGTATTTT.

This clone was detected only once. The V call is TRBV21-1, the J call TRBJ2-7; TRBD2, as called in the table, went unchecked against the DNA. TRBV21-1 is recorded as a pseudogene. This CDR3 is built from 13 residues. The CDR3 DNA is TGTGCCAGCAGGGGAGGGACTTCCTACGAGCAGTACTTC. Its protein is CASRGGTSYEQYF.

The rearrangement joins TRBV6-1 to TRBJ2-7; no reliable D call. Germline V lookup: CDR1 MNHNS, CDR2 SASEGT. The V and J ends lost 8 bases and 0 bases respectively, with 17 bases between them. CDR3 length equals 15 residues. CDR3 nucleotide sequence: TGTGCCAGCGTTCCGTTTCAGGACCTCTCCTACGAGCAGTACTTC. Its protein is CASVPFQDLSYEQYF.

The V gene is TRBV2, the J gene TRBJ1-1; D ambiguous. Germline CDR1 SNHLY, CDR2 FYNNEI. The CDR3 length is 13 residues. V lost 6 bases and J lost 5, with 13 bases in between. For the CDR3, the DNA is TGTGCCAGCAGATGGGTCATGGATACTGAAGCTTTCTTT. As protein: CASRWVMDTEAFF.

Only one count was recorded for this clone. Other DNA sequences in the same sample also yield this CDR3. CDR3 bases: TGTGCCATCAGTGGGATCTCCTACGAGCAGTACTTC. Protein product: CAISGISYEQYF. This rearrangement joins TRBV10-3 to TRBJ2-7; D is uncertain. This CDR3 spans 12 amino acids. V was clipped by 4 bases and J by 0 bases, with 4 bases between them. Germline V gives CDR1 ENHRY, CDR2 SYGVKD.

On this clone: At the DNA level, this CDR3 is encoded by other sequences in the same sample as well. This rearrangement joins TRBV6-5 to TRBJ1-2; the match to TRBD1 covers 7 bases. The germline V gene has CDR1 MNHEY and CDR2 SVGAGI. Trimming removed 5 bases from V and 0 bases from J; junction bases left unmatched: 3. The CDR3 covers 14 residues. CDR3 protein: CASSPDRANYGYTF. The CDR3 bases are TGTGCCAGCAGTCCCGACAGGGCTAACTATGGCTACACCTTC.

This chain joins TRBV5-1 and TRBJ1-2; 11 nucleotides match TRBD1. There are 13 residues in the CDR3. V lost 6 bases, J lost 8 bases, and 6 bases stayed unmatched. Germline V gives CDR1 SGHRS, CDR2 YFSETQ. CDR3: CASTGQGAEGYTF. CDR3 DNA: TGCGCCAGCACTGGACAGGGGGCAGAGGGCTACACCTTC.

This sequence joins TRBV28 and TRBJ1-6; D ambiguous. V was clipped by 4 bases and J by 0 bases, with 7 bases between them. This CDR3 region has 15 residues. Looked up from germline, CDR1 is MDHEN and CDR2 is SYDVKM. CDR3 sequence (DNA): TGTGCCAGCAGTTACGCCGTCTCCTATAATTCACCCCTCCACTTT. It is translated as CASSYAVSYNSPLHF.

Regarding this clone: The same CDR3 is also encoded by other DNA sequences in this sample. The V call is TRBV10-2, the J call TRBJ1-6, with 8 bases fitting TRBD1. The CDR3 is 13 amino acids. V trimming: 3 bases; J trimming: 9 bases; junction bases outside the gene matches: 1. CDR1 is WSHSY, CDR2 SAAADI, per germline. The DNA for the CDR3 is TGCGCCAGCAGTGAACAGGGGGGTTCACCCCTCCACTTT. The encoded protein is CASSEQGGSPLHF.

The chain joins TRBV5-1 to TRBJ2-7; 11 bases fit TRBD2. The J segment lost 1 base and the V segment lost 0 bases, leaving 3 bases of the junction unmatched. The CDR3 has 16 amino acids. CDR1 SGHRS and CDR2 YFSETQ come from the germline V gene. The CDR3 reads CASSLDGLAGSYEQYF. For the CDR3, the DNA is TGCGCCAGCAGCTTGGACGGACTAGCGGGTTCCTACGAGCAGTACTTC. The full variable domain, in which reference TRBV5-1 and TRBJ2-7 provide the parts outside the CDR3, is KAGVTQTPRYLIKTRGQQVTLSCSPISGHRSVSWYQQTPGQGLQFLFEYFSETQRNKGNFPGRFSGRQFSNSRSEMNVSTLELGDSALYLCASSLDGLAGSYEQYFGPGTRLTVT.

The rearrangement joins TRBV5-1 to TRBJ1-6, with 7 bases lining up with TRBD1. This CDR3 contains 16 residues. Germline trimming cut 2 bases from V and 2 bases from J; bases unmatched to any gene: 4. Germline values: CDR1 SGHRS, CDR2 YFSETQ. DNA of the CDR3: TGCGCCAGCAGCTTTCGTACAGGGGCCTATAATTCACCCCTCCACTTT. Translation gives CASSFRTGAYNSPLHF.

This clone was recorded only once. The chain employs TRBV4-1 and TRBJ2-5, with D perhaps being TRBD1 or TRBD2 (5 bases each). Trimming took 3 bases from V and 5 from J, leaving 22 bases between them. The CDR3 runs to 17 residues. Looked up from germline, CDR1 is MGHRA and CDR2 is YSYEKL. CDR3: CASSQPNVGARRETQYF. The CDR3 DNA reads as TGCGCCAGCAGCCAGCCTAATGTCGGGGCACGGCGGGAGACCCAGTACTTC.